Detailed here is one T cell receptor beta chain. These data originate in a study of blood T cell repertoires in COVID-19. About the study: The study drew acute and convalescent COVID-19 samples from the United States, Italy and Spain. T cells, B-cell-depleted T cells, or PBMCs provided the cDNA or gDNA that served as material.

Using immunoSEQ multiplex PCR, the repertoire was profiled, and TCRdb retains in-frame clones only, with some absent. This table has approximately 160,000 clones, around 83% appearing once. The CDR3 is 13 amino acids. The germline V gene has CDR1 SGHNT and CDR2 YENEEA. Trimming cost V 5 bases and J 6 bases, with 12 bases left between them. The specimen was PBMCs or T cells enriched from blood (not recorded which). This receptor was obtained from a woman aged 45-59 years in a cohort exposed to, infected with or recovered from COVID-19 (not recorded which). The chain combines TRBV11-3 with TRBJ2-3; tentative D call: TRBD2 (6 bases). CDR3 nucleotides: TGTGCCAGCAGCCTATGGGAGGATGATACGCAGTATTTT. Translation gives CASSLWEDDTQYF.